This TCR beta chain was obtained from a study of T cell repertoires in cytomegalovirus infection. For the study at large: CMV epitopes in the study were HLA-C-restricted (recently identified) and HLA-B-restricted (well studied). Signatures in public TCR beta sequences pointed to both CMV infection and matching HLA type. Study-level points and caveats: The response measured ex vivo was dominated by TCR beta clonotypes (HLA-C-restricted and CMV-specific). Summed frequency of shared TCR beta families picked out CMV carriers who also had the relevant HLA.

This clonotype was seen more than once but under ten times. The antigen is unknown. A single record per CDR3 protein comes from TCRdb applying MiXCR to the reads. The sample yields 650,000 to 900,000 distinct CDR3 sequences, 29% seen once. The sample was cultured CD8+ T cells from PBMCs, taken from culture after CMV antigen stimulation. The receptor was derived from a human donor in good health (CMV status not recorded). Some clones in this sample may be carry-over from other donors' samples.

In DNA form, the CDR3 reads TGTGCCAGCAGCTTATTTTTGGGACTAGCGGGGTACAATGAGCAGTTCTTC. Protein product: CASSLFLGLAGYNEQFF. V gene TRBV7-9 combines with J gene TRBJ2-1; TRBD2 matches at 13 bases. J was trimmed by 4 bases and V by 2 bases; bases with no gene match: 5. In germline, CDR1 is SEHNR, CDR2 FQNEAQ (reference sequence). The CDR3 loop spans 17 amino acids.